The 4 T cell receptor beta chains below all came from one sample that was sequenced in a study of glioma-infiltrating T cells. Amplification of TCR alpha and beta CDR3 regions from RNA used iRepertoire nested multiplex PCR. TCRdb itself ran the multiplex PCR reads through MiXCR, one entry per CDR3 protein. The data contain 100,000 to 150,000 distinct CDR3 sequences, 24% of them seen just once; the ten biggest clones take up about 30%. The sample taken for sequencing was glioma tissue, nonneoplastic brain tissue, or PBMCs (not recorded which). These receptors originate from a human donor with low-grade glioma or glioblastoma, undergoing nonglioma brain surgery, or in good health (not recorded which).

V is TRBV7-9 and J is TRBJ1-4, with 9 bases aligning to TRBD1. CDR1 and CDR2 (germline): SEHNR, FQNEAQ (reference sequence). CDR3 length: 17 residues. The trim removed 7 bases at V and 0 bases at J, leaving 9 bases unmatched. The CDR3 loop reads CASTPTGGAATNEKLFF. The CDR3, as DNA: TGTGCCAGCACCCCGACAGGGGGAGCGGCAACTAATGAAAAACTGTTTTTT.

The rearrangement uses TRBV6-1 and TRBJ2-6; D is perhaps TRBD1 (7 bases). This CDR3 has 19 residues. V was trimmed by 2 bases and J by 2 bases, leaving 19 bases between them. Germline CDR1 reads MNHNS; CDR2 reads SASEGT. CDR3 sequence: CASSEPYRGGQAGANVLTF. Here the CDR3 DNA reads TGTGCCAGCAGTGAACCCTACAGGGGAGGACAAGCTGGGGCCAACGTCCTGACTTTC.

The chain employs TRBV28 and TRBJ2-1, with TRBD2 identical over 8 bases. This CDR3 spans 16 amino acids. Germline CDR1 and CDR2: MDHEN and SYDVKM. V lost 5 bases to trimming and J lost 3 bases; unmatched junction nucleotides: 9. This CDR3 is CASSPPPSGGYNEQFF. The CDR3 DNA follows: TGTGCCAGCAGTCCCCCCCCCAGCGGGGGCTACAATGAGCAGTTCTTC.

This clonotype was seen many times. The CDR3 DNA follows: TGTGCCAGCACGGACAGGGGGTCGGACACCATATATTTT. Protein sequence: CASTDRGSDTIYF. The chain carries TRBV27 and TRBJ1-3; 10 bases match TRBD1. Trimming removed 7 bases from V and 8 bases from J; junction bases left unmatched: 5. Germline CDR1 is MNHEY and CDR2 is SMNVEV (reference sequence). This CDR3 has 13 amino acids.